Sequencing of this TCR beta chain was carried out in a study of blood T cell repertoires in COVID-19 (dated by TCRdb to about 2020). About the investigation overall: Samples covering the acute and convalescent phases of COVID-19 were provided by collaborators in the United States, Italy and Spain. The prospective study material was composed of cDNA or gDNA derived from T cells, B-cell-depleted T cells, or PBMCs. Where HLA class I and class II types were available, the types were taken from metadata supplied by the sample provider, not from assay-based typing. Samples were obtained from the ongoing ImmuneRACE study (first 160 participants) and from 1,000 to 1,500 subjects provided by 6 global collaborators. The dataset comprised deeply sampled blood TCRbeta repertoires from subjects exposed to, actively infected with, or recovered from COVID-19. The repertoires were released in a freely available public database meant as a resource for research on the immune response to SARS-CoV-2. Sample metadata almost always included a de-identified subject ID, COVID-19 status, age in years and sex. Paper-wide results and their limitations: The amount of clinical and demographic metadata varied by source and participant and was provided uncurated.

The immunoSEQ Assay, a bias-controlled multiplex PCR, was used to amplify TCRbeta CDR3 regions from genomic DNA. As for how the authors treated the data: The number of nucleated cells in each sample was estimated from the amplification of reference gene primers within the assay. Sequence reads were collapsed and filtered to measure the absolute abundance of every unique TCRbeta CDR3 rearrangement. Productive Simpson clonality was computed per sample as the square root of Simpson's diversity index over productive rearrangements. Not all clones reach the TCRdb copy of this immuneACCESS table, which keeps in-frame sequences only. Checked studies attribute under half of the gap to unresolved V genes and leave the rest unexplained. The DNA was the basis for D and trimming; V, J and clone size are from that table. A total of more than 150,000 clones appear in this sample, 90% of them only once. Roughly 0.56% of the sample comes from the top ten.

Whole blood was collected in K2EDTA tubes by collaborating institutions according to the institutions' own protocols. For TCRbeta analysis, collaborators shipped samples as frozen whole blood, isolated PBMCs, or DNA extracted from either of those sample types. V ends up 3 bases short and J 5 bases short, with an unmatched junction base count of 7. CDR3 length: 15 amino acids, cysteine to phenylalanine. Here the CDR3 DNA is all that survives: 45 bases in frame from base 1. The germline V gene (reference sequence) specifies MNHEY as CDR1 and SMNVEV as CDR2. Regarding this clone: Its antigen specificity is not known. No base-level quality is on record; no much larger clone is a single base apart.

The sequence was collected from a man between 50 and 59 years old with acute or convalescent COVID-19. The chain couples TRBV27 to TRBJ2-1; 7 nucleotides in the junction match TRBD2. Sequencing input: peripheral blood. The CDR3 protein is CASSLRTSGHNEQFF. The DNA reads TGTGCCAGCAGTTTGCGGACTAGTGGTCACAATGAGCAGTTCTTC.